These 32 T cell receptor beta chains came from one sample sequenced in a study of T cell repertoires in cytomegalovirus infection. One entry per CDR3 protein results from TCRdb running MiXCR on the reads. The data show just under 300,000 distinct CDR3 sequences, around 10% seen once. Sequenced material: PBMCs. The receptors were sampled from a human donor in good health (CMV status not recorded). Some clones in this sample may be carry-over from other donors' samples.

The gene calls are TRBV9 and TRBJ2-5, with a tentative D call TRBD2 (5 bases). Germline-derived CDR1 and CDR2 are SGDLS and YYNGEE. Trimming removed 3 bases from V and 1 base from J, with 7 bases in between. CDR3 length: 13 residues. The CDR3 is CASSGSAQETQYF. As DNA, the CDR3 is TGTGCCAGCAGCGGTAGCGCCCAAGAGACCCAGTACTTC.

This clonotype was counted many times. The chain carries TRBV12-3 or TRBV12-4 and TRBJ2-5; D may be TRBD1 (5 bases). Deletions cut 5 bases from V and 3 bases from J, with 13 bases between. The CDR3 totals 14 residues. The DNA of the CDR3 is TGTGCCAGCAGTCCAACAGGAGTAGAAGAGACCCAGTACTTC. It encodes CASSPTGVEETQYF.

This clonotype was picked up a small number of times. J is TRBJ1-5 and V is TRBV29-1; TRBD1 matches 9 bases. The V segment lost 6 bases and the J segment 0 bases; nucleotides outside the gene matches: 3. The CDR3 is made up of 14 amino acids. The germline gives CDR1 SQVTM, CDR2 ANQGSEA. The CDR3 here is CSVRTGDSNQPQHF. The CDR3 nucleotides are TGCAGCGTAAGGACAGGGGATAGCAATCAGCCCCAGCATTTT.

This clonotype was counted at least ten times. The rearrangement joins TRBV15 to TRBJ2-5, with D possibly matching TRBD2 (5 bases). The CDR3 contains 14 residues. The germline V and J ends were trimmed by 0 bases and 2 bases, with 7 bases remaining between them. From germline, CDR1 is LNHNV and CDR2 YYDKDF (reference sequence). The DNA for the CDR3 is TGTGCCACCAGCAGAGATAGAGGGCAAGAGACCCAGTACTTC. Amino acid sequence: CATSRDRGQETQYF.

This clonotype was detected many times. The J gene is TRBJ1-2, the V gene TRBV4-2; D is unclear. The V and J ends lost 3 bases and 8 bases respectively, with 13 bases between them. The germline V gene has CDR1 LGHNA and CDR2 YNFKEQ. This CDR3 is 13 amino acids long. The CDR3: CASSQVTQEGYTF. In nucleotides, the CDR3 is TGTGCCAGCAGCCAGGTAACCCAGGAGGGCTACACCTTC.

This clonotype was observed at least ten times. The chain links TRBV20-1 to TRBJ2-2; perhaps TRBD1 as D (6 bases). The V end lost 7 bases, the J end lost 5 bases, and 17 bases lay between the germline ends. The V gene's germline CDR1 is DFQATT and CDR2 SNEGSKA (reference sequence). This CDR3 has 14 residues. CDR3 region: CSGRAGVDTGELFF. The CDR3 nucleotides are TGCAGTGGTCGGGCAGGGGTGGATACCGGGGAGCTGTTTTTT.

This clonotype was counted ten times or more. The V gene is TRBV20-1, the J gene TRBJ2-5, with D perhaps matching TRBD1 (7 bases). Germline CDR1 is DFQATT and CDR2 is SNEGSKA (reference sequence). This CDR3 spans 15 amino acids. Trimming pared 3 bases from V and 10 bases from J, leaving 24 bases between. Here the CDR3 DNA reads TGCAGTGCTAGCGCACAGGGGACTGCCTCAGTACTCCAGTACTTC. It yields the protein CSASAQGTASVLQYF.

Ten or more counts support this clonotype. The V and J genes are TRBV7-9 and TRBJ2-7, with TRBD2 matching over 7 bases. The germline V gene has CDR1 SEHNR and CDR2 FQNEAQ (reference sequence). This CDR3 is built from 16 residues. After removal of 5 bases from V and 3 bases from J, the junction contained 13 bases not matched to a gene. The CDR3 nucleotides are TGTGCCAGCAGCCGATTAACGGGACTATTTAACTACGAGCAGTACTTC. Protein product: CASSRLTGLFNYEQYF.

This clonotype has more than one count but fewer than ten. The CDR3 nucleotides read TGCAGTGCACAGGGGGAAAAACTGTTTTTT. It is translated as CSAQGEKLFF. This chain links TRBV20-1 with TRBJ1-4, with TRBD1 matching 7 bases. This CDR3 comprises 10 residues. CDR1 and CDR2 from the germline V gene are DFQATT and SNEGSKA (reference sequence). Losses at the gene ends were 6 bases for V and 8 bases for J; bases not matched to a gene: 0.

This clonotype has at least ten counts. This chain joins TRBV7-2 and TRBJ2-7; perhaps TRBD2 as D (6 bases). V lost 5 bases and J lost 3, with 14 bases in between. The CDR3 covers 14 residues. The germline gives CDR1 SGHTA, CDR2 FQGNSA. The CDR3, as DNA: TGTGCCAGCAGCGGCCAGGCGGGGTACTACGAGCAGTACTTC. Amino acid sequence: CASSGQAGYYEQYF.

This clonotype was observed at least ten times. The CDR3, as DNA: TGTGCCATCAGTGAAGATGTAGGGTACAATGAGCAGTTCTTC. Translation gives CAISEDVGYNEQFF. The chain is built from TRBV10-3 and TRBJ2-1; D ambiguous. The germline V gene encodes CDR1 ENHRY and CDR2 SYGVKD. This CDR3 is built from 14 residues. The V end lost 3 bases, the J end lost 4 bases, and 10 bases lay between the germline ends.

This clonotype appeared many times. The chain is built from TRBV27 and TRBJ1-2, with D maybe TRBD1 (5 bases). The CDR3 loop spans 16 amino acids. Deletions cut 0 bases from V and 2 bases from J, with 13 bases between. CDR1 and CDR2 from the germline V gene are MNHEY and SMNVEV (reference sequence). The CDR3 nucleotides are TGTGCCAGCAGTTTATCGATGGGGGAGAGGAACTATGGCTACACCTTC. This gives the protein CASSLSMGERNYGYTF.

This clonotype came up many times. This chain links TRBV20-1 with TRBJ2-5; 7 nucleotides line up with TRBD2. With 5 bases clipped from V and 5 bases from J, the junction kept 8 bases outside the gene matches. The CDR3 contains 13 residues. The germline gives CDR1 DFQATT, CDR2 SNEGSKA (reference sequence). CDR3 sequence (DNA): TGCAGTGCTCGCTGGCGGACTAGTGAGACCCAGTACTTC. Translation gives CSARWRTSETQYF.

This clonotype was observed many times. An end of the junction does not agree with germline; a read error may underlie this. The chain combines TRBV7-7 with TRBJ1-6; no reliable D call. Germline V gene lookup returns CDR1 SSHAT and CDR2 FNYEAQ (reference sequence). The CDR3 runs to 14 residues. The chain's CDR3 is CASSFFGPNSPLHF. For the CDR3, the DNA is TGTGCTAGCAGCTTTTTCGGACCCAATTCACCCCTCCACTTT. Drawing the rest from reference TRBV7-7 and TRBJ1-6, the complete variable domain is GAGVSQSPRYKVTKRGQDVTLRCDPISSHATLYWYQQALGQGPEFLTYFNYEAQPDKSGLPSDRFSAERPEGSISTLTIQRTEQRDSAMYRCASSFFGPNSPLHFGNGTRLTVT.

At least ten counts were recorded for this clonotype. The genes are TRBV7-2 and TRBJ2-1, with unresolved D. The CDR3 length is 16 residues. V was trimmed by 1 base and J by 3 bases, leaving 13 bases between them. From germline, CDR1 is SGHTA and CDR2 FQGNSA. CDR3 sequence reads: CASSLESRSDYNEQFF. Written as DNA, the CDR3 is TGTGCCAGCAGCTTAGAAAGCAGATCCGACTACAATGAGCAGTTCTTC.

This clonotype came up a few times. The chain uses TRBV14 and TRBJ2-2; the match to TRBD1 covers 7 bases. J gave up 8 bases and V 4 bases, and 7 bases lay outside the gene matches. The V gene's germline CDR1 is SGHDN and CDR2 FVKESK. This CDR3 is 14 amino acids long. CDR3 in amino acids: CASSRYRGSGELFF. The CDR3 DNA reads as TGTGCCAGCAGCCGCTACAGGGGCAGTGGGGAGCTGTTTTTT.

The rearrangement links TRBV7-9 to TRBJ1-5; maybe TRBD1 (5 bases). With 8 bases removed from V and 2 bases from J, the gap between germline ends came to 10 bases. This CDR3 region has 13 residues. Per the germline V gene, CDR1 is SEHNR and CDR2 is FQNEAQ (reference sequence). The CDR3 DNA reads as TGTGCCAGCGAGGGGAGCGGCAATCAGCCCCAGCATTTT. It yields the protein CASEGSGNQPQHF. The full variable domain, its missing parts supplied by reference TRBV7-9 and TRBJ1-5, is DTGVSQNPRHKITKRGQNVTFRCDPISEHNRLYWYRQTLGQGPEFLTYFQNEAQLEKSRLLSDRFSAERPKGSFSTLEIQRTEQGDSAMYLCASEGSGNQPQHFGDGTRLSIL.

This clonotype occurred many times. The chain carries TRBV25-1 and TRBJ1-5; perhaps TRBD1 as D (6 bases). With 2 bases removed from V and 5 bases from J, the gap between germline ends came to 10 bases. Germline assignment: CDR1 MGHDK and CDR2 SYGVNS. There are 14 residues in the CDR3. CDR3 nucleotides: TGTGCCAGCAGTGAAGGTGGGACACATCAGCCCCAGCATTTT. Protein product: CASSEGGTHQPQHF. Full variable domain (outside the CDR3, taken from reference TRBV25-1 and TRBJ1-5): EADIYQTPRYLVIGTGKKITLECSQTMGHDKMYWYQQDPGMELHLIHYSYGVNSTEKGDLSSESTVSRIRTEHFPLTLESARPSHTSQYLCASSEGGTHQPQHFGDGTRLSIL.

This clonotype was observed at least ten times. The chain links TRBV20-1 to TRBJ1-2; D perhaps matches TRBD1 (6 bases). V lost 5 bases and J 2 bases, leaving 21 bases between the germline ends. Germline V gives CDR1 DFQATT, CDR2 SNEGSKA (reference sequence). The CDR3 has 16 residues. In nucleotides, the CDR3 is TGCAGTGCTTACACGACCGCCGGGGGGGGCAACTATGGCTACACCTTC. Translated, it gives CSAYTTAGGGNYGYTF.

This clonotype was recorded at least ten times. This chain links TRBV6-2 or TRBV6-3 with TRBJ2-2; 12 nucleotides match TRBD1. This CDR3 has 16 amino acids. The germline V gene has CDR1 MNHEY and CDR2 SVGEGT. The junction had 8 bases not matched to a gene; V was cut back by 6 bases and J by 6 bases. DNA of the CDR3: TGTGCCAGCAGCCTATCGGGACAGGGGGCTTCCGGGGAGCTGTTTTTT. As protein: CASSLSGQGASGELFF.

The sample holds many counts of this clonotype. V and J are TRBV12-3 or TRBV12-4 and TRBJ1-1, with 10 bases lining up with TRBD1. J was trimmed by 6 bases and V by 6 bases; bases with no gene match: 10. The CDR3 is made up of 15 amino acids. The CDR3 here is CASRDRDRGLAEAFF. The CDR3 region has the DNA TGTGCCAGCAGGGACCGGGACAGGGGATTAGCTGAAGCTTTCTTT.

This clonotype was recorded many times. CDR3 coding DNA: TGTGCCAGCAGCTTAAGCCTCGGGACAGGGACTGGCAATGAGCAGTTCTTC. Translating gives CASSLSLGTGTGNEQFF. The J gene is TRBJ2-1, the V gene TRBV7-6, with 9 bases matching TRBD1. The CDR3 consists of 17 residues. The V gene's germline CDR1 is SGHVS and CDR2 FNYEAQ. Trimming at V came to 2 bases and at J to 6 bases, leaving 11 bases not matched to a gene.

This clonotype was observed many times. CDR3 residues: CASSLMGTFSYNEQFF. The CDR3 bases are TGTGCCAGCAGCTTAATGGGGACCTTCTCCTACAATGAGCAGTTCTTC. The chain uses TRBV7-2 and TRBJ2-1, with D possibly called TRBD1 or TRBD2 (5 bases each). CDR1 and CDR2 from the germline V gene are SGHTA and FQGNSA. The CDR3 covers 16 residues. V lost 2 bases, J lost 0 bases, and 11 bases lay in between.

In this sample, this clonotype turned up a few times. V and J are TRBV29-1 and TRBJ1-2; 9 bases are a match to TRBD1. CDR1 and CDR2 (germline): SQVTM, ANQGSEA. After removal of 7 bases from V and 4 bases from J, the junction contained 10 bases not matched to a gene. This CDR3 region has 14 residues. The CDR3 sequence: CSAITGGSTYGYTF. CDR3 coding DNA: TGCAGCGCAATAACAGGGGGCAGCACCTATGGCTACACCTTC.

In this sample, this clonotype turned up many times. The CDR3 bases are TGTGCCAGCTGGAGGGACTGGGGGAGCAATCAGCCCCAGCATTTT. This sequence encodes CASWRDWGSNQPQHF. The chain combines TRBV28 with TRBJ1-5; a weak D match, TRBD1 (5 bases). This CDR3 contains 15 residues. From germline, CDR1 is MDHEN and CDR2 SYDVKM. V was pared by 8 bases and J by 1 base, with 15 bases between.

This clonotype was counted ten times or more. The CDR3 sequence is CASSFRQGGAAFF. The DNA for the CDR3 is TGTGCCAGCAGCTTTAGACAGGGGGGTGCAGCTTTCTTT. This rearrangement joins TRBV7-2 to TRBJ1-1; TRBD1 matches at 9 bases. Germline values: CDR1 SGHTA, CDR2 FQGNSA. After removal of 3 bases from V and 10 bases from J, the junction contained 6 bases not matched to a gene. This CDR3 has 13 residues.

This clonotype was detected many times. The V gene is TRBV20-1, the J gene TRBJ2-5, with D hard to call. Between the trimmed V and J ends, which lost 6 bases and 0 bases, there was a span of 20 bases. Germline V gene sequence: CDR1 DFQATT, CDR2 SNEGSKA (reference sequence). The CDR3 is 16 residues long. CDR3 protein: CSAPTQTSLYQETQYF. The CDR3, as DNA: TGCAGTGCGCCTACCCAGACCTCTCTGTACCAAGAGACCCAGTACTTC.

This clonotype occurred many times. The rearrangement links TRBV13 to TRBJ2-5, with TRBD2 identical over 10 bases. The trim removed 5 bases at V and 2 bases at J, leaving 14 bases unmatched. This CDR3 region has 18 residues. CDR1 is PRHDT and CDR2 is FYEKMQ in the germline V gene (reference sequence). CDR3 DNA: TGTGCCAGCAGCCGAAGGCCTAGCGGGGGCCGCTTACAAGAGACCCAGTACTTC. It yields the protein CASSRRPSGGRLQETQYF.

This chain connects TRBV29-1 to TRBJ1-2, with TRBD1 matching over 10 bases. The junction had 11 bases not matched to a gene; V was cut back by 7 bases and J by 6 bases. There are 14 residues in the CDR3. CDR1 SQVTM and CDR2 ANQGSEA come from the germline V gene. The CDR3 sequence is CSATGTGVKNGYTF. CDR3 DNA: TGCAGCGCAACCGGGACAGGGGTGAAGAATGGCTACACCTTC.

This clonotype was detected ten times or more. This chain joins TRBV20-1 and TRBJ2-5, with a possible D match to TRBD2 (6 bases). This CDR3 has 13 amino acids. Germline CDR1 reads DFQATT; CDR2 reads SNEGSKA (reference sequence). The V gene lost 3 bases and the J gene lost 1 base, with 9 bases spanning the gap. The CDR3 spells CSASKGLQETQYF. The CDR3 bases are TGCAGTGCTAGCAAGGGACTCCAAGAGACCCAGTACTTC.

The CDR3 region is CASSPGLGYEQYF. Written as DNA, the CDR3 is TGTGCCAGCAGCCCCGGACTAGGCTACGAGCAGTACTTC. The J gene is TRBJ2-7, the V gene TRBV7-9; 7 positions match TRBD2. Per germline, CDR1 SEHNR and CDR2 FQNEAQ (reference sequence). V was clipped by 5 bases and J by 3 bases; unmatched bases: 4. The CDR3 is 13 amino acids.

V usage is TRBV12-3 or TRBV12-4 and J usage is TRBJ2-1, with a possible D match to TRBD2 (7 bases). CDR3 length: 15 residues. With 0 bases removed from V and 9 bases from J, the gap between germline ends came to 15 bases. The CDR3 region has the DNA TGTGCCAGCAGTTTAGCGGGGGGGCGGGGCAGTGAGCAGTTCTTC. This encodes CASSLAGGRGSEQFF.